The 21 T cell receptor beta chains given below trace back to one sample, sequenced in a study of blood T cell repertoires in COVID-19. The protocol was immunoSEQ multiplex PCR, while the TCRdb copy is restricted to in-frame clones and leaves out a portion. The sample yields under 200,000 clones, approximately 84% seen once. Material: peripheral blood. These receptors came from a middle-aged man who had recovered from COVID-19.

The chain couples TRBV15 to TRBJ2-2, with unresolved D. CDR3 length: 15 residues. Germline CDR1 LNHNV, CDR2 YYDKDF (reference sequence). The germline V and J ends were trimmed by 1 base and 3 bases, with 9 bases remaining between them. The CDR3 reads CATSRGFSDTGELFF. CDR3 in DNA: TGTGCCACCAGCAGAGGATTTTCGGACACCGGGGAGCTGTTTTTT.

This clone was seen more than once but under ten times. CDR3 DNA: TGTGCCAGCAAAACCGACAGGGGGGCCTACAATGAGCAGTTCTTC. Translating it yields CASKTDRGAYNEQFF. This chain joins TRBV2 and TRBJ2-1; 9 bases line up with TRBD1. V gave up 7 bases and J gave up 2 bases; unmatched junction bases: 6. The CDR3 sequence is 15 residues long. The germline V gene has CDR1 SNHLY and CDR2 FYNNEI.

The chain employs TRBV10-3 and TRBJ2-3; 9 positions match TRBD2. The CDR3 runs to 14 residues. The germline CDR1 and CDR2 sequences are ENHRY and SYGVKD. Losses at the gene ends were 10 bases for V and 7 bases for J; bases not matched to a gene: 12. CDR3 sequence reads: CATSEGLAPNTQYF. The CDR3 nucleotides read TGTGCCACCTCCGAGGGACTAGCCCCGAATACGCAGTATTTT.

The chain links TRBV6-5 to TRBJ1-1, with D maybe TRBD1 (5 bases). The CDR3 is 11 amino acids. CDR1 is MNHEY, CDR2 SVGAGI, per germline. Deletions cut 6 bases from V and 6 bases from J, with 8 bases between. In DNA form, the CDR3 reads TGTGCCAGCAGAGGGGAGGCTGAAGCTTTCTTT. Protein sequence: CASRGEAEAFF.

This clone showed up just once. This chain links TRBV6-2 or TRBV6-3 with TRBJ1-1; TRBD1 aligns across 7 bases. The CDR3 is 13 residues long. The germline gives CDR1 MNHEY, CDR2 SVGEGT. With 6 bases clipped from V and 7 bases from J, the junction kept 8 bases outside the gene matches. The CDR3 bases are TGTGCCAGCAGCCGAGGACAGGTCGGTGAAGCTTTCTTT. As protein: CASSRGQVGEAFF.

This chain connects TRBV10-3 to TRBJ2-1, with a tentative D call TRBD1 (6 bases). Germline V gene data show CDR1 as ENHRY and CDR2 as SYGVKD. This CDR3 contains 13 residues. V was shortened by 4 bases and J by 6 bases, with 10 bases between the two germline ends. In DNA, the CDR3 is TGTGCCATCAGTGGGGGGCCCTCCAATGAGCAGTTCTTC. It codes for CAISGGPSNEQFF.

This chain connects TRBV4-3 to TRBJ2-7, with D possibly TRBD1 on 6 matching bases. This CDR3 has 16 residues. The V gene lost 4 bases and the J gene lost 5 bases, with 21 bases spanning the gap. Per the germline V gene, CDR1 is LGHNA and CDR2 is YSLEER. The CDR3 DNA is TGCGCCAGCAGCCCAACCACAGGGAAGGGCTCGGACGAGCAGTACTTC. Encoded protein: CASSPTTGKGSDEQYF.

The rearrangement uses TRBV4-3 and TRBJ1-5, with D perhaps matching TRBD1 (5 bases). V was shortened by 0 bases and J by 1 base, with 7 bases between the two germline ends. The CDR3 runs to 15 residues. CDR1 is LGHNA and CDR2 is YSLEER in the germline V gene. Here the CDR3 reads CASSQDRGSNQPQHF. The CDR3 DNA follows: TGCGCCAGCAGCCAAGATCGGGGGAGCAATCAGCCCCAGCATTTT.

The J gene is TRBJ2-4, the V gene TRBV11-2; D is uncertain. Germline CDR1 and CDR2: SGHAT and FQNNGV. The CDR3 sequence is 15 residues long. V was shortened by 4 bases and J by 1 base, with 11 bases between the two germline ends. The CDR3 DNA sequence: TGTGCCAGCAGCTCCTATGAAGTGGCCAAAAACATTCAGTACTTC. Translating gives CASSSYEVAKNIQYF.

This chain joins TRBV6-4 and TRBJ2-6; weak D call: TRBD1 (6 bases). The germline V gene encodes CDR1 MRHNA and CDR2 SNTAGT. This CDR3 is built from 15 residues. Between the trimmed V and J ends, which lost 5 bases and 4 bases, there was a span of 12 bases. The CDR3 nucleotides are TGTGCCAGCAGTAACACAGGGTCCGGGGCCAACGTCCTGACTTTC. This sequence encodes CASSNTGSGANVLTF.

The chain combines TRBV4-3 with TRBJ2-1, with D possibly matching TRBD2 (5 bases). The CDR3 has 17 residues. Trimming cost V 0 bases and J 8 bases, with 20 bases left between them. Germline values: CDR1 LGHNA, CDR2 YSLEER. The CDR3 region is CASSQDWVPRLTHEQFF. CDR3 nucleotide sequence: TGCGCCAGCAGCCAAGATTGGGTCCCGAGACTAACCCATGAGCAGTTCTTC.

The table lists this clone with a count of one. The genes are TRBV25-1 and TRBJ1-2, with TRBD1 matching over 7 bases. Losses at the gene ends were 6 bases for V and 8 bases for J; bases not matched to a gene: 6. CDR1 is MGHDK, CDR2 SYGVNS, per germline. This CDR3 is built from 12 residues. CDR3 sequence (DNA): TGTGCCAGCAGGGTTACAGGGGTCGGCTACACCTTC. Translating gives CASRVTGVGYTF.

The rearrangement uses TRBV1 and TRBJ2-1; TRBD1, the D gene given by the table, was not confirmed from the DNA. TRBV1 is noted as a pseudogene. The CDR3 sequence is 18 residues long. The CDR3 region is CTSSHCDGGVLSYNEQFF. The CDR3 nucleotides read TGCACCAGCAGCCATTGCGATGGGGGCGTCCTATCGTACAATGAGCAGTTCTTC.

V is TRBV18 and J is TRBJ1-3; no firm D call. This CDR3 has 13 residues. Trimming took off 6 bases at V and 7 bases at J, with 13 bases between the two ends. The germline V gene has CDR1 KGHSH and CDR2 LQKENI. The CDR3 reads CASSPDPGNTIYF. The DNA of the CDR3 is TGTGCCAGCTCGCCAGACCCGGGGAACACCATATATTTT.

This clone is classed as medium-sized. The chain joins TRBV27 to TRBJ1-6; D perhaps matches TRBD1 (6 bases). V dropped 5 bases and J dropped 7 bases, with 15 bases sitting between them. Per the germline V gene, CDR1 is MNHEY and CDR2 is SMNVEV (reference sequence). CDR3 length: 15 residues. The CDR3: CASSTGMSRNSPLHF. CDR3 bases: TGTGCCAGCAGTACAGGGATGAGTCGGAATTCACCCCTCCACTTT.

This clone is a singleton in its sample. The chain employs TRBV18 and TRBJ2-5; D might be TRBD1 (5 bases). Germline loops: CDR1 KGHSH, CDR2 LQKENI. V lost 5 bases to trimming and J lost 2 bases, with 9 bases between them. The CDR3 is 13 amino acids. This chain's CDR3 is CASSATEQETQYF. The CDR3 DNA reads TGTGCCAGCTCAGCGACAGAACAAGAGACCCAGTACTTC.

CDR3 residues: CASSLRTGYTEAFF. Written as DNA, the CDR3 is TGTGCCAGCAGCCTCCGTACAGGGTACACTGAAGCTTTCTTT. The chain links TRBV7-9 to TRBJ1-1; a weak D match, TRBD1 (6 bases). The CDR3 extends over 14 amino acids. The V end lost 5 bases, the J end lost 3 bases, and 13 bases lay between the germline ends. Looked up from germline, CDR1 is SEHNR and CDR2 is FQNEAQ (reference sequence).

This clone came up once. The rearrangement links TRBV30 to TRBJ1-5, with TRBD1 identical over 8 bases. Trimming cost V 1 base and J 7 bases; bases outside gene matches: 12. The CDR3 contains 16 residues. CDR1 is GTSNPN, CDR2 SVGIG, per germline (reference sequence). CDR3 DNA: TGTGCCTGGAGTGCCCCCTTAACAGGGGGGGGACAGCCCCAGCATTTT. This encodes CAWSAPLTGGGQPQHF.

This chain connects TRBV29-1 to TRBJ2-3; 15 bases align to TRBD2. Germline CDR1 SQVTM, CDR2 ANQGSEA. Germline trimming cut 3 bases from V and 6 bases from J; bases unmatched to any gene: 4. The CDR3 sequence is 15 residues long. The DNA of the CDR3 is TGCAGCGTTGACGGACTAGCGGGAGGGGTGGATACGCAGTATTTT. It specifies CSVDGLAGGVDTQYF.

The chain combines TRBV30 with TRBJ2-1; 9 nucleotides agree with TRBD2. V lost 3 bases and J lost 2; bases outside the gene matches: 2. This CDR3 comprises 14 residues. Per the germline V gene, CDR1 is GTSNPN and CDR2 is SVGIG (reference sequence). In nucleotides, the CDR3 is TGTGCCTGGAGAAGCGGGGGGACCTACAATGAGCAGTTCTTC. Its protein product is CAWRSGGTYNEQFF.

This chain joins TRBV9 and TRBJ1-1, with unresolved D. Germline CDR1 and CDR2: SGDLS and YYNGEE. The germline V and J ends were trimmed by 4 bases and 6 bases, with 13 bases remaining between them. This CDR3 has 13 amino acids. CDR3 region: CASSPNGEAEAFF. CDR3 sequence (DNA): TGTGCCAGCAGCCCCAACGGAGAGGCTGAAGCTTTCTTT.